Listed below are T cell receptor beta chains from one sample, sequenced in a study of shared clonotypes between healthy human individuals. Clones were sequenced by immunoSEQ multiplex PCR, and TCRdb holds only the in-frame ones, with some missing. The sample lists 2 million to 2.5 million clones; over 90% were seen once. Sequenced material: naive CD4+ T cells from PBMCs. Receptor source: a man between 18 and 29 years old in good health. Some clones in this sample may be carry-over from other donors' samples. Both conserved end residues are part of each CDR3. Fields, in order: J gene, V gene, CDR3 protein.

TRBJ1-2 | TRBV19 | CASSILGYGYTF
TRBJ2-7 | TRBV6-5 | CASSRSRTSYEQYF
TRBJ2-7 | TRBV28 | CASRPRWAYEQYF
TRBJ1-2 | TRBV4-3 | CASSQDLETIPYGYTF
TRBJ2-7 | TRBV5-1 | CASSLPSYEQYF
TRBJ1-4 | TRBV2 | CASGGTGRGEKLFF
TRBJ1-2 | TRBV5-4 | CASSPGGEGYTF
TRBJ1-1 | TRBV6-6 | CASTKTGTNTEAFF
TRBJ2-1 | TRBV27 | CASSRPGQGVGEQFF
TRBJ1-1 | TRBV19 | CASSIDGGFAFF
TRBJ2-1 | TRBV5-4 | CASSSRTSGDNEQFF
TRBJ2-7 | TRBV6-5 | CASSSDGLAGVYEQYF
TRBJ2-1 | TRBV5-6 | CASSLGQGYNEQFF
TRBJ2-3 | TRBV2 | CASSGLAGGTADTQYF
TRBJ2-3 | TRBV7-9 | CASHFWGAGGTDTQYF
TRBJ2-3 | TRBV5-1 | CASSLVPSGRTDTQYF
TRBJ2-5 | TRBV7-9 | CASSPGGGRETQYF
TRBJ2-5 | TRBV19 | CATFSGRVGETQYF
TRBJ1-1 | TRBV5-1 | CASSFDGVSTEAFF
TRBJ2-2 | TRBV7-8 | CASSTGQGPNTGELFF
TRBJ2-3 | TRBV6-1 | CASPGDSTDTQYF
TRBJ2-1 | TRBV6-4 | CAYRGWGAYNEQFF
TRBJ2-7 | TRBV5-1 | CASSDLTGAYEQYF
TRBJ1-2 | TRBV30 | CAWSIMTGDGYTF
TRBJ2-3 | TRBV20-1 | CSARDQNTQYF
TRBJ1-4 | TRBV29-1 | CSVHRGTNEKLFF
TRBJ1-1 | TRBV7-8 | CASSQILGNTEAFF